This TCR beta chain comes out of a study of Ad26.COV2.S vaccination and SARS-CoV-2 variants. The overall study: Once or twice, 56 days apart, Ad26.COV2.S was delivered intramuscularly. Study observations and caveats: The placebo group had lower spike-specific TCR breadth than the vaccine recipients did.

The CDR3 spans 15 residues. After removal of 1 base from V and 6 bases from J, the junction contained 1 base not matched to a gene. The germline gives CDR1 LGHDT, CDR2 YNNKEL (reference sequence). Sample treatment: roughly 19 received Ad26.COV2.S at low or high dose, single or two shots; about 5 received placebo; per-sample allocation not given. Samples were taken on day 63 after the first vaccine or placebo injection. As its vector, the vaccine had Ad26, which expressed Wuhan-strain SARS-CoV-2 spike. Generated by immunoSEQ multiplex PCR, the TCRdb table keeps only in-frame clones and is missing some. The table has around 450,000 clones, about 88% seen once; the top ten hold roughly 2.5%. Note on this clone: Its specificity is not known.

This chain links TRBV3-1 (or the pseudogene TRBV3-2) with TRBJ1-6, with 9 bases identical to TRBD1. The TCR originated in a person between 18 and 65 years old who received the Ad26.COV2.S COVID-19 vaccine or a placebo. The starting material was peripheral blood, obtained in a trial of Ad26.COV2.S vaccine versus placebo. The CDR3 DNA reads TGTGCCAGCAGCCAAGCGGGACAGGGTAATTCACCCCTCCACTTT. It translates to CASSQAGQGNSPLHF.